The text below deals with one T cell receptor beta chain. No antigen is known for it. TCRdb's copy holds only in-frame clones and misses some; the assay was immunoSEQ multiplex PCR. The sample shows more than 70,000 clones, around 84% of them seen only once. The data belong to a study of graft-versus-host responses after intestinal transplantation. The TCR sequence derives from a human donor who received an intestinal transplant. The material was unstimulated CD4+ T cells sorted from spleen or lymph node cells, obtained before intestinal transplant.

The CDR3 loop reads CASSIVGRESSGANVLTF. DNA of the CDR3: TGTGCCAGTAGTATAGTAGGCAGGGAAAGCTCTGGGGCCAACGTCCTGACTTTC. This chain links TRBV19 with TRBJ2-6, with D possibly matching TRBD1 (5 bases). V was trimmed by 1 base and J by 0 bases, leaving 13 bases between them. The CDR3 length is 18 residues. CDR1 and CDR2 from the germline V gene are LNHDA and SQIVND (reference sequence).